These T cell receptor beta chains were read from a single sample in a study of T cells in tumors after PD-1 blockade. The assay was immunoSEQ multiplex PCR, and TCRdb's table has in-frame clones only and misses some. Here the sample spans 12,000 to 15,000 clones, roughly 70% being singletons. The input for sequencing was tumor tissue, taken after anti-PD-1 treatment. The source of these receptors is a human donor with cutaneous squamous cell carcinoma. Each CDR3 is given with its conserved first and last residue. Each record gives: V gene, CDR3 protein.

>TRBV9
CASSVGPGQETQYF
>TRBV9
CASSVGPEPREQYF
>TRBV5-1
CASSSGNEKLFF
>TRBV6-2/TRBV6-3
CASSYAGGPDTQYF
>TRBV18
CASSTDSYEQYF
>TRBV28
CASSSLAGEGNEQFF
>TRBV7-2
CASSGGTGGSYRSEQFF
>TRBV5-6
CASSLGTDGDQYF
>TRBV5-5
CASSGQGGVSPLHF
>TRBV23-1
CASTYRDSLPNEQYF
>TRBV2
CASRVGTGGQPQHF
>TRBV19
CASSTLAGAHVAKNIQYF
>TRBV24-1
CATSDSKGQTGELFF
>TRBV11-3
CASSLESLGRVHTEAFF
>TRBV9
CASSAITSGVPGDTQYF
>TRBV20-1
CSASGLAGFYEQYF
>TRBV10-3
CAISESQSSSYEQYF
>TRBV2
CASSETGSTDTQYF
>TRBV20-1
CSARFRDEQFF
>TRBV9
CASSVGSSGGEGRSYNEQFF
>TRBV7-9
CASSFRDRGQDEKLFF
>TRBV3-1/TRBV3-2
CASSGTGQGWYEQFF
>TRBV9
CASSTWTGANTGELFF
>TRBV6-5
CASSTDSYNEQFF
>TRBV28
CASSPGSNNYGYTF
>TRBV18
CASSLHSLAATNEKLFF
>TRBV4-1
CASSREGLADSGANVLTF
>TRBV11-2
CASSPPTRLGGELFF
>TRBV2
CASSPAYEQYF
>TRBV5-4
CASSLVDAGAVQFF
>TRBV12-5
CASQGPGELFF
>TRBV4-3
CASSQGGSFSGANVLTF
>TRBV7-6
CASRYSRGTEAFF
>TRBV10-1
CASRSRAREGTGANVLTF
>TRBV7-9
CASSLVVRGSPLHF
>TRBV19
CASSKYMGRDADTQYF
>TRBV5-6
CASSWDSGDVIF
>TRBV19
CASSSTSGRAWYNEQFF
>TRBV5-6
CASSAFGGGGSVTGELFF
>TRBV2
CASRPTSVQETQYF
>TRBV14
CASSRASWQGGGNTIYF
>TRBV2
CASSGGLAGTDTQYF
>TRBV7-9
CASSLVGRGWDNEQFF
>TRBV7-9
CASSLFWRDEATEAFF
>TRBV13
CASSLDSAYEQYF